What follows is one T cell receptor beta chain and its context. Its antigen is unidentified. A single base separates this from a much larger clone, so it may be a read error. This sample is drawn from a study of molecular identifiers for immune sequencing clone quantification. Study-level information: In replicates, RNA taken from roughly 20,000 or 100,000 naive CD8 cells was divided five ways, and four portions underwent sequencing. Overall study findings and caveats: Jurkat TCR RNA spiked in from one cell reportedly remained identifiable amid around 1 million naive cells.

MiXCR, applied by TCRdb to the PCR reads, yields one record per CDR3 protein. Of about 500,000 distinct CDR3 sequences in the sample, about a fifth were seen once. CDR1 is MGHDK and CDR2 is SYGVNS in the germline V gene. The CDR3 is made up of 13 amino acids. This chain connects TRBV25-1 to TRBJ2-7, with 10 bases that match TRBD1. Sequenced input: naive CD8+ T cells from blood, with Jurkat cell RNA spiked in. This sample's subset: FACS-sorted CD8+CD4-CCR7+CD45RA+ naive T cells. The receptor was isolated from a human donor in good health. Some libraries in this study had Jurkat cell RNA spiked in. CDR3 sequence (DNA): TGTGCCGGCAGTGAGACAGGGGGCTTCGAGCAGTACTTC. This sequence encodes CAGSETGGFEQYF.